The T cell receptor (beta chain) described here comes from a study of T-cell reconstitution after alpha-beta-depleted transplantation in children (TCRdb year 2016). About the investigation overall: Using TCR repertoire profiling, the study followed T-cell immune reconstitution in a quantitative way in children after TCRalphabeta/CD19-depleted allogeneic hematopoietic cell transplantation.

The treatment or condition label here, explained by the study, means: allogeneic hematopoietic cell transplantation with graft depleted of TCRalphabeta T cells and CD19 B cells. The transplant recipients were children given TCRalphabeta/CD19-depleted allogeneic hematopoietic cell grafts. The method behind the library was PCR. The reads were generated on an Illumina HiSeq 2500. Molecular barcoding was employed in the preparation of TCR libraries, with unique molecular identifiers being used to normalize TCRbeta repertoire quantification. TCRdb redid the processing of the public reads, applying fastp at Q25 and MiXCR, and retained in-frame beta chains. Each CDR3 protein appears once, grouped with its most common genes and DNA. The sample table shows hundreds of thousands of distinct CDR3 sequences, and roughly 13% are seen once. The ten largest clones add up to 2.2% of the sample. What the authors observed across the whole study: In some patients, high TCRbeta diversity at day 60 was attributed to recipient T cells and intrathymic progenitors that had survived conditioning. Apparently early alphabetaT-cell count recovery about two months after transplant reportedly relied on only several hundred rapidly expanded clones derived from non-depleted graft cells. Hyperexpanded clone frequencies declined over subsequent months; after one year, T-cell counts and TCRbeta diversity were mostly attributed to newly produced T cells.

V is shortened by 5 bases, J by 0 bases, and the region joining them spans 14 bases. Reading from cysteine to phenylalanine, the CDR3 counts 16 amino acids. Only the CDR3 DNA is retained, 48 bases long and in frame from the first base. In the case of this clonotype: Its antigen target is currently unknown. Per-nucleotide qualities are absent, and no much larger clonotype sits a single base away.

The chain employs TRBV12-3 or TRBV12-4 and TRBJ2-1, with the D segment identity uncertain. This material consisted of PBMCs, mostly from graft donor cells, taken 360 days after TCRalphabeta/CD19-depleted stem cell transplant. This clonotype was sampled from a male patient aged 10 to 17 who had a stem cell transplant for acute myeloid leukemia, so the T cells may come from the graft donor. The CDR3 has the sequence CASSQPRLRSYNEQFF. The DNA sequence follows: TGTGCCAGCAGTCAGCCAAGGCTCCGCTCCTACAATGAGCAGTTCTTC.